Following are 30 T cell receptor beta chains from one sample sequenced in a study of blood T cell repertoires in COVID-19. TCRdb's table, derived via immunoSEQ multiplex PCR, lists solely in-frame clones and lacks some. The table includes around 260,000 clones, roughly nine tenths detected once. Material for sequencing was peripheral blood. The receptors stem from a man aged 18 to 30 with active or convalescent COVID-19.

CDR3 bases: TGCGCCAGCAGCCAAGATATCCGGGATCACTCTGGAAACACCATATATTTT. Translating it yields CASSQDIRDHSGNTIYF. J is TRBJ1-3 and V is TRBV4-3; D uncertain. Deletions cut 0 bases from V and 0 bases from J, with 12 bases between. This CDR3 spans 17 amino acids. Looked up from germline, CDR1 is LGHNA and CDR2 is YSLEER.

This chain links TRBV2 with TRBJ2-1; 7 bases are shared with TRBD1. Trimming at V came to 4 bases and at J to 5 bases, leaving 8 bases not matched to a gene. This CDR3 is 15 amino acids long. Per germline, CDR1 SNHLY and CDR2 FYNNEI. In DNA, the CDR3 is TGTGCCAGCAGTGTTACGGGACAGCCGAACAATGAGCAGTTCTTC. This translates into CASSVTGQPNNEQFF.

CDR3 in amino acids: CASSTGIGELFF. The CDR3 DNA sequence: TGTGCCAGCTCCACAGGGATTGGGGAGCTGTTTTTT. The chain uses TRBV18 and TRBJ2-2, with D possibly TRBD1 on 6 matching bases. V lost 6 bases, J lost 8 bases, and 10 bases lay in between. This CDR3 spans 12 amino acids. Germline CDR1 and CDR2: KGHSH and LQKENI.

The chain carries TRBV7-9 and TRBJ1-1; D might be TRBD1 (6 bases). There are 16 residues in the CDR3. The V gene lost 4 bases and the J gene lost 1 base, with 16 bases spanning the gap. Germline values: CDR1 SEHNR, CDR2 FQNEAQ (reference sequence). DNA for the CDR3: TGTGCCAGCAGCTCCCGGGGGGGGACACGGAACACTGAAGCTTTCTTT. Its translation: CASSSRGGTRNTEAFF.

This sequence joins TRBV11-3 and TRBJ2-7, with TRBD2 matching over 11 bases. Germline-derived CDR1 and CDR2 are SGHNT and YENEEA. The ends lost 5 bases at V and 8 bases at J; junction bases unmatched: 5. The CDR3 contains 13 residues. The CDR3 DNA reads TGTGCCAGCAGCGGGGGACTAGCGGCTAAGCAGTACTTC. It translates to CASSGGLAAKQYF.

The table lists this clone with a few counts. This chain uses TRBV7-9 with TRBJ2-1; TRBD1 matches 10 bases. CDR1 is SEHNR and CDR2 is FQNEAQ in the germline V gene (reference sequence). The CDR3 consists of 15 residues. V lost 3 bases, J lost 6 bases, and 5 bases stayed unmatched. The CDR3 sequence is CASSFGQGEFNEQFF. CDR3 sequence (DNA): TGTGCCAGCAGCTTCGGACAGGGGGAGTTCAATGAGCAGTTCTTC.

The V call is TRBV4-2, the J call TRBJ2-7; TRBD2 might be the D (5 bases). V was trimmed by 5 bases and J by 1 base, leaving 9 bases between them. This CDR3 has 13 residues. Germline V CDR1 and CDR2: LGHNA, YNFKEQ. CDR3 protein: CASSYGGSYEQYF. CDR3 nucleotide sequence: TGTGCCAGCAGCTATGGCGGGTCCTACGAGCAGTACTTC.

The rearrangement links TRBV2 to TRBJ2-3; 7 bases are a match to TRBD2. Losses at the gene ends were 6 bases for V and 4 bases for J; bases not matched to a gene: 19. CDR3 length: 18 residues. Germline lookup yields CDR1 SNHLY and CDR2 FYNNEI. DNA for the CDR3: TGTGCCAGCAGGGTTGAAATCGCTAGCGGAGGAGACGCAGATACGCAGTATTTT. Amino acids: CASRVEIASGGDADTQYF.

This clone has only one observation. CDR3 sequence (DNA): TGTGCCTGGAGCGCCGGGACTAGCGTTAACGAGCAGTACTTC. Its protein is CAWSAGTSVNEQYF. The V call is TRBV30, the J call TRBJ2-7, with 10 nucleotides matching TRBD2. This CDR3 region has 14 residues. CDR1 GTSNPN and CDR2 SVGIG come from the germline V gene (reference sequence). After removal of 3 bases from V and 5 bases from J, the junction contained 7 bases not matched to a gene.

The chain uses TRBV18 and TRBJ1-4; a weak D match, TRBD1 (5 bases). CDR1 and CDR2 from the germline V gene are KGHSH and LQKENI. V lost 3 bases, J lost 10 bases, and 24 bases lay in between. There are 17 residues in the CDR3. CDR3 in amino acids: CASSPSAMGQVVGKLFF. The CDR3 bases are TGTGCCAGCTCACCTTCTGCCATGGGGCAGGTGGTTGGAAAACTGTTTTTT.

The gene calls are TRBV7-2 and TRBJ2-2; possible D gene TRBD2, 5 bases. With 3 bases removed from V and 5 bases from J, the gap between germline ends came to 16 bases. The CDR3 length is 16 residues. Per germline, CDR1 SGHTA and CDR2 FQGNSA. CDR3 region: CASSFLVPSGTGELFF. CDR3 coding DNA: TGTGCCAGCAGCTTTCTGGTCCCGTCGGGGACCGGGGAGCTGTTTTTT.

This clone has a handful of counts. The chain couples TRBV2 to TRBJ1-5; D not certain. CDR1 and CDR2 (germline): SNHLY, FYNNEI. This CDR3 has 16 amino acids. Trimming removed 0 bases at V and 4 bases at J, with 13 bases between. This chain's CDR3 is CASSEAGPLTNQPQHF. The CDR3 DNA reads TGTGCCAGCAGTGAAGCGGGCCCCCTGACGAATCAGCCCCAGCATTTT.

In regard to this clone: Other nucleotide sequences from this sample produce the same CDR3. This chain joins TRBV7-9 and TRBJ2-7; a possible D gene is TRBD2 (5 bases). CDR3 size: 13 residues. Trimming pared 0 bases from V and 2 bases from J, leaving 5 bases between. Germline CDR1 SEHNR, CDR2 FQNEAQ (reference sequence). CDR3 protein: CASSLARAYEQYF. The CDR3 coding sequence is TGTGCCAGCAGCTTAGCGCGGGCCTACGAGCAGTACTTC.

This chain uses TRBV10-1 with TRBJ2-3; D is perhaps TRBD2 (6 bases). V lost 8 bases, J lost 3 bases, and 39 bases lay in between. The length of the CDR3 is 22 residues. In germline, CDR1 is WNHNN, CDR2 SYGVQD (reference sequence). The CDR3 bases are TGCGCCAGCTATGACTTCTTACCCCCGGGGGACCGAAATCGAAAAGGGACAGATACGCAGTATTTT. Translated: CASYDFLPPGDRNRKGTDTQYF.

The CDR3 spells CASSLELAGSYNEQFF. For the CDR3, the DNA is TGTGCCAGCAGCTTAGAACTAGCAGGCTCCTACAATGAGCAGTTCTTC. V is TRBV11-1 and J is TRBJ2-1; D is perhaps TRBD2 (6 bases). The length of the CDR3 is 16 residues. Germline V CDR1 and CDR2: SGHAT, FQDESV (reference sequence). V gave up 1 base and J gave up 0 bases, with 10 bases separating them.

The chain couples TRBV6-5 to TRBJ1-2; tentative D call: TRBD1 (5 bases). V was cut by 4 bases and J by 5 bases, with 17 bases left in between. The germline gives CDR1 MNHEY, CDR2 SVGAGI. This CDR3 region has 15 residues. CDR3 DNA sequence: TGTGCCAGCAGTTCTACCCAGGGCGTAATTTATGGCTACACCTTC. Its protein is CASSSTQGVIYGYTF.

Note on this clone: The sample contains more than one DNA sequence encoding this CDR3. The genes are TRBV6-6 and TRBJ2-2; D is possibly TRBD2 (5 bases). The germline V gene encodes CDR1 MNHNY and CDR2 SVGAGI (reference sequence). V lost 3 bases to trimming and J lost 4 bases, with 6 bases between them. This CDR3 comprises 13 residues. Here the CDR3 DNA reads TGTGCCAGCAGTTATGGAGGCACCGGGGAGCTGTTTTTT. It specifies CASSYGGTGELFF.

The chain recombines TRBV7-9 with TRBJ2-7, with D possibly being TRBD2 (6 bases). The germline V gene encodes CDR1 SEHNR and CDR2 FQNEAQ (reference sequence). The CDR3 has 14 residues. The V end was cut by 3 bases, the J end by 2 bases, with 11 bases between. CDR3 residues: CASSFGGYTYEQYF. In nucleotides, the CDR3 is TGTGCCAGCAGCTTCGGGGGATATACCTACGAGCAGTACTTC.

V gene TRBV6-6 combines with J gene TRBJ2-5; possible D gene TRBD1, 6 bases. V shed 2 bases and J shed 5 bases, with 6 bases lying between them. In germline, CDR1 is MNHNY, CDR2 SVGAGI (reference sequence). The CDR3 totals 12 residues. CDR3 sequence reads: CASSYQGETQYF. Written as DNA, the CDR3 is TGTGCCAGCAGTTACCAGGGGGAGACCCAGTACTTC.

CDR3 in amino acids: CASSTRQGVHQKLFF. In DNA form, the CDR3 reads TGTGCCAGCAGTACCCGACAGGGGGTACATCAAAAACTGTTTTTT. The chain joins TRBV6-5 to TRBJ1-4; TRBD1 aligns across 9 bases. The CDR3 is 15 amino acids. The germline gives CDR1 MNHEY, CDR2 SVGAGI. V shed 5 bases and J 9 bases; nucleotides not matched to a gene: 10.

The chain employs TRBV2 and TRBJ1-3, with 11 bases that match TRBD1. Looked up from germline, CDR1 is SNHLY and CDR2 is FYNNEI. After removal of 4 bases from V and 7 bases from J, the junction contained 0 bases not matched to a gene. This CDR3 comprises 13 residues. CDR3 DNA: TGTGCCAGCAGTGGGACAGGGGGCAACACCATATATTTT. It yields the protein CASSGTGGNTIYF.

This clone was observed a single time. V gene TRBV19 combines with J gene TRBJ1-6, with D possibly being TRBD1 (5 bases). V was clipped by 6 bases and J by 8 bases, with 17 bases between them. The CDR3 contains 15 residues. CDR1 is LNHDA and CDR2 is SQIVND in the germline V gene (reference sequence). The CDR3 bases are TGTGCCAGTAGGGGCATTCCCAGGGAGGATTCACCCCTCCACTTT. Amino acid sequence: CASRGIPREDSPLHF.

The gene calls are TRBV5-1 and TRBJ2-3, with TRBD1 matching over 11 bases. The CDR3 is 16 amino acids. Trimming cost V 4 bases and J 4 bases; bases outside gene matches: 8. Looked up from germline, CDR1 is SGHRS and CDR2 is YFSETQ. This CDR3 reads CASSLGQGVLADTQYF. The CDR3 DNA is TGCGCCAGCAGCCTGGGACAGGGGGTATTGGCAGATACGCAGTATTTT.

This chain links TRBV5-1 with TRBJ1-4; weak D call: TRBD1 (6 bases). Germline-derived CDR1 and CDR2 are SGHRS and YFSETQ. There are 14 residues in the CDR3. Trimming removed 2 bases from V and 5 bases from J, with 10 bases in between. The CDR3 loop reads CASSLRQGNEKLFF. The CDR3 coding sequence is TGCGCCAGCAGCTTAAGGCAGGGGAATGAAAAACTGTTTTTT.

The J gene is TRBJ2-1, the V gene TRBV5-1; D is undetermined. V dropped 0 bases and J dropped 11 bases, with 12 bases sitting between them. In germline, CDR1 is SGHRS, CDR2 YFSETQ. The CDR3 is 13 amino acids. The CDR3 protein is CASSLEISLKQFF. The CDR3 DNA reads TGCGCCAGCAGCTTGGAGATCAGTCTCAAGCAGTTCTTC.

The rearrangement uses TRBV30 and TRBJ1-6, with unresolved D. Germline loops: CDR1 GTSNPN, CDR2 SVGIG (reference sequence). Trimming took off 1 base at V and 10 bases at J, with 8 bases between the two ends. There are 12 residues in the CDR3. The DNA of the CDR3 is TGTGCCTGGAGTGCGGGAGGATCACCCCTCCACTTT. It translates to CAWSAGGSPLHF.

The CDR3 bases are TGTGCCAGCAGTTCACCCGCCTCAGCGGGAGTTTTAACCCAGTACTTC. Its translation is CASSSPASAGVLTQYF. The genes are TRBV27 and TRBJ2-5; the match to TRBD2 covers 8 bases. Germline V gives CDR1 MNHEY, CDR2 SMNVEV (reference sequence). V lost 4 bases to trimming and J lost 8 bases; unmatched junction nucleotides: 15. The CDR3 is made up of 16 amino acids.

The chain employs TRBV27 and TRBJ2-7, with 7 bases lining up with TRBD2. Germline-derived CDR1 and CDR2 are MNHEY and SMNVEV (reference sequence). Germline trimming cut 5 bases from V and 0 bases from J; bases unmatched to any gene: 13. The CDR3 runs to 17 residues. CDR3 sequence (DNA): TGTGCCAGCAGTCCCCGCGGGGGAGGGACGAGCTCCTACGAGCAGTACTTC. Protein: CASSPRGGGTSSYEQYF.

The chain employs TRBV7-2 and TRBJ2-4; 13 nucleotides agree with TRBD2. The germline CDR1 and CDR2 sequences are SGHTA and FQGNSA. Trimming cost V 5 bases and J 12 bases; bases outside gene matches: 7. This CDR3 is built from 14 residues. The CDR3 protein is CASSPRTSGGNQYF. Written as DNA, the CDR3 is TGTGCCAGCAGCCCCCGGACTAGCGGGGGTAATCAGTACTTC.

This clone was picked up a small number of times. J is TRBJ2-7 and V is TRBV13; TRBD1 might be the D (6 bases). The germline V gene encodes CDR1 PRHDT and CDR2 FYEKMQ (reference sequence). The CDR3 sequence is 15 residues long. V was clipped by 5 bases and J by 2 bases, with 16 bases between them. The CDR3 DNA sequence: TGTGCCAGCAGCAAACGGGCAGGGGCGCCCTACGAGCAGTACTTC. Protein sequence: CASSKRAGAPYEQYF.